This record concerns one TCR beta chain sequence. Per the authors' pipeline: Reference gene primer amplification in the assay estimated nucleated cell counts. Data came from immunoSEQ multiplex PCR; TCRdb stores just in-frame clones and leaves some out. The V and J calls and clone size were taken over from that table, and D and trimming were inferred from the DNA. The sample contains under 150,000 clones, around 81% of which appear only once. This sample is drawn from a study of blood T cell repertoires in COVID-19. For the study at large: Spain, Italy and the United States supplied samples that represented acute and convalescent COVID-19. From T cells, B-cell-depleted T cells, or PBMCs came the material, which was cDNA or gDNA.

The receptor's source is an older woman with active or convalescent COVID-19. Material: peripheral blood.

CDR3 residues: CASSLAGGYNEQFF. CDR3 coding DNA: TGCGCCAGCAGTTTAGCGGGGGGCTACAATGAGCAGTTCTTC. The chain carries TRBV10-2 and TRBJ2-1, with 10 bases fitting TRBD2. V lost 5 bases to trimming and J lost 3 bases; unmatched junction nucleotides: 1. CDR3 length: 14 residues. CDR1 is WSHSY, CDR2 SAAADI, per germline.